This T cell receptor beta chain stems from a study of beta chain features in type 1 diabetes. Study-level results: Type 1 diabetes patients had fewer VDJ junction insertions and more deletions. Any role of HLA type in TCRB rearrangement remained unresolved here.

This CDR3 has 15 amino acids. The V gene lost 1 base and the J gene lost 5 bases, with 11 bases spanning the gap. From germline, CDR1 is MNHEY and CDR2 SMNVEV (reference sequence). This clone was picked up one time. The antigen is not known. The study reverse transcribed the entire isolated RNA, so it sequenced expressed TCRB transcripts. Using immunoSEQ multiplex PCR, the repertoire was profiled, and TCRdb retains in-frame clones only, with some absent. Found here are some 250,000 clones, around a quarter of them singletons; the top ten hold under 5%. The origin of this receptor is a man aged 25 to 40 in good health. The chain couples TRBV27 to TRBJ2-2, with a possible D match to TRBD1 (7 bases). The sequenced material came from central memory CD4+ T cells from blood. CDR3 loop: CASSLWAGGTGELFF. The CDR3 DNA reads as TGTGCCAGCAGTTTATGGGCAGGGGGGACCGGGGAGCTGTTTTTT.